The rows below give T cell receptor beta chains drawn from one sample of a study of T cells in Graves' hyperthyroidism and ophthalmopathy. TCRdb analysed the multiplex PCR reads with MiXCR anew, one entry per CDR3 protein. There are some 740,000 distinct CDR3 sequences in the sample; about 15% occur only once, and 10% to 13% lies in the top ten. What was sequenced was blood. Receptors originate from a woman aged 18-30 years with Graves' hyperthyroidism. CDR3s include the opening cysteine and the closing phenylalanine or tryptophan. The D gene is left open where the match is weak. Not all rows give a size; the values are once, few, many and, for expanded clones, a class.

V,J,D,size,CDR3,DNA
TRBV29-1,TRBJ2-2,NA,few,CSVTLPDARTGELFF,TGCAGCGTTACCCTCCCGGACGCTCGAACCGGGGAGCTGTTTTTT
TRBV5-1,TRBJ2-5,TRBD1,many,CASSNRTGGELTQYF,TGCGCCAGCAGCAACCGGACAGGGGGCGAACTGACCCAGTACTTC
TRBV14,TRBJ2-5,NA,many,CASSQDYSPTRQYF,TGTGCCAGCAGCCAAGACTATTCGCCGACCCGCCAGTACTTC
TRBV3-1,TRBJ2-1,NA,NA,CTSSRVRGSYNEQFF,TGTACCAGCAGCCGTGTCCGGGGCTCCTACAATGAGCAGTTCTTC
TRBV29-1,TRBJ2-5,NA,few,CSEGYQETQYF,TGCAGCGAGGGGTACCAAGAGACCCAGTACTTC
TRBV4-3,TRBJ2-1,NA,few,CASSQDSWGAYNEQFF,TGCGCCAGCAGCCAAGATTCGTGGGGGGCATACAATGAGCAGTTCTTC
TRBV27,TRBJ2-1,TRBD1,many,CASSFLGQGNEQFF,TGTGCCAGCAGTTTCCTGGGACAGGGCAATGAGCAGTTCTTC
TRBV28,TRBJ2-5,TRBD2,many,CASSLAIDTSGVDQETQYF,TGTGCCAGCAGTTTAGCCATCGACACTAGCGGGGTCGACCAAGAGACCCAGTACTTC
TRBV5-1,TRBJ2-4,NA,few,CAGRRYGCFKVQRTKNIQYF,NA
TRBV28,TRBJ1-2,NA,many,CASSPPGVGYGYTF,TGTGCCAGCAGTCCCCCGGGGGTTGGGTATGGCTACACCTTC
TRBV3-1,TRBJ1-2,NA,few,CASSRGPPGGYTF,TGTGCCAGCAGCCGGGGACCCCCGGGAGGCTACACCTTC
TRBV9,TRBJ1-1,NA,many,CASSVEVNTEAFF,TGTGCCAGCAGCGTAGAGGTTAACACTGAAGCTTTCTTT
TRBV6-1,TRBJ2-3,TRBD2,few,CASSRGASGSSTDTQYF,TGTGCCAGCAGTAGGGGGGCTAGCGGGTCTAGCACAGATACGCAGTATTTT
TRBV9,TRBJ1-1,NA,NA,CASSSLTENTEAFF,TGTGCCAGCAGCTCACTGACCGAGAACACTGAAGCTTTCTTT
TRBV20-1,TRBJ2-5,NA,many,CSARDPAGQGETQYF,TGCAGTGCTAGAGACCCCGCGGGCCAGGGAGAGACCCAGTACTTC
TRBV6-1,TRBJ1-1,NA,few,CATQNAPGNTEAFF,TGTGCCACCCAGAATGCTCCGGGGAACACTGAAGCTTTCTTT
TRBV20-1,TRBJ2-6,TRBD1,many,CSAFAAPGQAGGGANVLTF,TGCAGTGCTTTTGCCGCCCCCGGACAGGCCGGAGGTGGGGCCAACGTCCTGACTTTC
TRBV5-1,TRBJ2-1,NA,NA,CASSLGQSEQFF,TGCGCCAGCAGCCTCGGACAGAGTGAGCAGTTCTTC
TRBV29-1,TRBJ2-3,TRBD1,few,CSGTTGVGQYF,TGCAGCGGGACAACAGGGGTAGGGCAGTATTTT
TRBV27,TRBJ2-5,NA,many,CASSLFKNSEETQYF,TGTGCCAGCAGTTTATTTAAAAACAGCGAAGAGACCCAGTACTTC
TRBV3-1,TRBJ2-6,TRBD2,many,CASSPNLAGGSGANVLTF,TGTGCCAGCAGCCCCAACTTAGCGGGAGGGTCTGGGGCCAACGTCCTGACTTTC
TRBV6-1,TRBJ1-5,NA,many,CASSWSTNQPQHF,TGTGCCAGCAGTTGGTCAACCAATCAGCCCCAGCATTTT
TRBV11-2,TRBJ2-2,NA,many,CASSAGSGNTGELFF,TGTGCCAGCAGCGCCGGAAGCGGGAACACCGGGGAGCTGTTTTTT
TRBV7-9,TRBJ2-1,NA,few,CASSLVGNSYNEQFF,TGTGCCAGCAGCTTAGTAGGGAACTCCTACAATGAGCAGTTCTTC
TRBV24-1,TRBJ2-3,TRBD2,many,CATSVGTSGTSTDTQYF,TGTGCCACCAGTGTCGGGACTAGCGGGACCAGCACAGATACGCAGTATTTT
TRBV27,TRBJ2-5,NA,many,CASSLWGGQGETQYF,TGTGCCAGCAGTTTATGGGGGGGGCAGGGGGAGACCCAGTACTTC
TRBV19,TRBJ1-1,TRBD1,few,CASSSPTGLDTEAFF,TGTGCCAGTAGTAGCCCGACAGGGTTGGACACTGAAGCTTTCTTT
TRBV2,TRBJ2-3,TRBD1,many,CASRRGGAATDTQYF,TGTGCCAGCAGACGAGGGGGCGCTGCCACAGATACGCAGTATTTT
TRBV5-5,TRBJ2-5,NA,NA,CASSRLGQFETQYF,TGTGCCAGCAGCCGACTAGGACAGTTCGAGACCCAGTACTTC
TRBV7-8,TRBJ2-3,NA,many,CASSSRDRVESRDTQYF,TGTGCCAGCAGCTCCCGCGATAGGGTTGAATCGCGGGATACGCAGTATTTT
TRBV7-2,TRBJ2-5,TRBD1,many,CASTKDRGHETQYF,TGTGCCAGCACGAAAGACAGGGGCCACGAGACCCAGTACTTC
TRBV12-3/TRBV12-4,TRBJ2-7,TRBD1,many,CASSSQSLDRSYEQYF,TGTGCCAGCAGTTCGCAATCCTTGGACAGGAGCTACGAGCAGTACTTC
TRBV3-1,TRBJ1-4,NA,many,CASSQDGGREREKLFF,TGTGCCAGCAGCCAAGACGGAGGGCGCGAACGTGAAAAACTGTTTTTT
TRBV18,TRBJ1-5,NA,many,CASSKVNQPQHF,TGTGCCAGCTCCAAGGTCAATCAGCCCCAGCATTTT
TRBV7-6,TRBJ2-1,TRBD2,many,CASSLALAGDPYNEQFF,TGTGCCAGCAGCTTAGCACTAGCGGGAGACCCCTACAATGAGCAGTTCTTC
TRBV2,TRBJ1-5,NA,many,CASHPMGSVEPNQPQHF,TGTGCCAGCCATCCTATGGGCAGCGTAGAACCCAATCAGCCCCAGCATTTT
TRBV12-3/TRBV12-4,TRBJ2-7,NA,few,CASQKTEQSYEQYF,TGTGCCAGTCAAAAAACGGAGCAGTCCTACGAGCAGTACTTC
TRBV19,TRBJ1-1,NA,NA,CASSGYGLFF,TGTGCCAGTAGTGGGTACGGACTTTTCTTT
TRBV12-3/TRBV12-4,TRBJ2-7,TRBD1,many,CASTPTGQLSYEQYF,TGTGCCAGCACCCCGACAGGGCAACTTTCCTACGAGCAGTACTTC
TRBV4-3,TRBJ2-1,TRBD2,once,CASSQEVWRDGRREQFF,TGCGCCAGCAGCCAAGAGGTTTGGCGGGACGGGAGGAGAGAGCAGTTCTTC
TRBV3-1,TRBJ2-4,NA,many,CASGPRGGENIQYF,TGTGCCAGCGGGCCTCGGGGCGGGGAAAACATTCAGTACTTC
TRBV3-1,TRBJ2-2,TRBD2,many,CASSQDWREANTGELFF,TGTGCCAGCAGCCAAGATTGGCGGGAGGCCAACACCGGGGAGCTGTTTTTT
TRBV6-5,TRBJ1-1,NA,few,CASSYRATEAFF,TGTGCCAGCAGTTACCGGGCTACTGAAGCTTTCTTT
TRBV7-9,TRBJ2-4,TRBD2,few,CASSRGGYTRESKNIQYF,TGTGCCAGCAGCCGAGGCGGGTATACGCGGGAGTCCAAAAACATTCAGTACTTC
TRBV4-1,TRBJ1-2,TRBD1,NA,CASSHQARVGQGGYYGYTF,TGCGCCAGCAGCCACCAGGCCAGAGTTGGACAGGGCGGGTACTATGGCTACACCTTC
TRBV11-2,TRBJ1-4,NA,many,CASSSRRGEKLFF,TGTGCCAGCAGCTCCCGGAGGGGAGAAAAACTGTTTTTT
TRBV6-6,TRBJ2-1,NA,many,CASSYQGSSYNEQFF,TGTGCCAGCAGTTACCAGGGGAGCTCCTACAATGAGCAGTTCTTC
TRBV19,TRBJ1-1,NA,NA,CASTDRYPEAFF,TGTGCCAGTACCGACAGGTACCCTGAAGCTTTCTTT
TRBV7-2,TRBJ1-1,NA,many,CASSDYTGAEAFF,TGTGCCAGCAGCGATTATACCGGGGCTGAAGCTTTCTTT
TRBV2,TRBJ2-1,NA,NA,CASRAARGVNEQFF,TGTGCCAGCAGGGCGGCTCGAGGGGTCAATGAGCAGTTCTTC